The rows below give T cell receptor beta chains drawn from one sample of a study of T-cell memory formation after mild COVID-19. MiXCR, run by TCRdb on the 5' RACE reads, gives a single entry per CDR3 protein. The sample has approximately 350,000 distinct CDR3 sequences, 13% seen once. The sample was PBMCs or a T cell subset sorted from them (not recorded which). These receptors were taken from a man in his late teens or twenties who had mild COVID-19 (a few samples of this study predate the infection). Cell type and time point are not known. The CDR3 runs from the conserved cysteine through the conserved F or W. Each record gives: V gene, clone size, J gene, CDR3 length, D gene, CDR3 protein, CDR3 DNA. The D gene is left open where the match is weak. Some rows mark clone size as missing; the rest say once, few, many or name a class of expanded clone.

v_gene: TRBV7-3; abundance: few; j_gene: TRBJ2-3; len: 17; d_gene: TRBD2; CDR3aa: CASSPLTGGRSTDTQYF; CDR3nt: TGTGCCAGCAGCCCCCTCACGGGGGGGAGGAGCACAGATACGCAGTATTTT
v_gene: TRBV18; abundance: NA; j_gene: TRBJ1-2; len: 15; d_gene: NA; CDR3aa: CASSPQGQPTYGYTF; CDR3nt: TGTGCCAGCTCACCACAAGGACAGCCTACCTATGGCTACACCTTC
v_gene: TRBV2; abundance: NA; j_gene: TRBJ2-3; len: 13; d_gene: NA; CDR3aa: CASSDDPGDTQYF; CDR3nt: TGTGCCAGCAGTGACGACCCGGGAGATACGCAGTATTTT
v_gene: TRBV12-3/TRBV12-4; abundance: many; j_gene: TRBJ2-5; len: 14; d_gene: NA; CDR3aa: CASSPRFVGETQYF; CDR3nt: TGTGCCAGCAGTCCCCGTTTTGTGGGGGAGACCCAGTACTTC
v_gene: TRBV10-3; abundance: NA; j_gene: TRBJ2-1; len: 15; d_gene: NA; CDR3aa: CAIRDGHTSWNEQFF; CDR3nt: TGTGCCATCAGGGACGGACACACTAGTTGGAATGAGCAGTTCTTC
v_gene: TRBV7-2; abundance: few; j_gene: TRBJ2-2; len: 15; d_gene: TRBD1; CDR3aa: CASSTRGQGHGELFF; CDR3nt: TGTGCCAGCAGCACCAGGGGACAGGGGCACGGGGAGCTGTTTTTT
v_gene: TRBV20-1; abundance: NA; j_gene: TRBJ1-2; len: 13; d_gene: NA; CDR3aa: CSASTGTNYGYTF; CDR3nt: TGCAGTGCTAGCACAGGGACTAACTATGGCTACACCTTC
v_gene: TRBV5-1; abundance: NA; j_gene: TRBJ2-1; len: 17; d_gene: TRBD2; CDR3aa: CASSLGLAGVSYNEQFF; CDR3nt: TGCGCCAGCAGCTTGGGACTAGCGGGGGTATCCTACAATGAGCAGTTCTTC
v_gene: TRBV6-1; abundance: few; j_gene: TRBJ2-7; len: 14; d_gene: NA; CDR3aa: CASSERLVFYEQYF; CDR3nt: TGTGCCAGCAGTGAAAGACTAGTGTTCTACGAGCAGTACTTC
v_gene: TRBV7-3; abundance: many; j_gene: TRBJ2-3; len: 14; d_gene: TRBD2; CDR3aa: CASSLLAGADTQYF; CDR3nt: TGTGCCAGCAGCTTACTTGCGGGGGCAGATACGCAGTATTTT
v_gene: TRBV7-9; abundance: few; j_gene: TRBJ2-2; len: 16; d_gene: NA; CDR3aa: CASSLEALLGTGELFF; CDR3nt: TGTGCCAGCAGCTTAGAGGCACTCCTGGGGACCGGGGAGCTGTTTTTT
v_gene: TRBV6-5; abundance: few; j_gene: TRBJ2-7; len: 16; d_gene: TRBD2; CDR3aa: CASSRSTTSGPDEQYF; CDR3nt: TGTGCCAGCAGCCGCTCCACTACTAGCGGTCCCGACGAGCAGTACTTC
v_gene: TRBV15; abundance: few; j_gene: TRBJ2-7; len: 13; d_gene: NA; CDR3aa: CATSRDLRAEQYF; CDR3nt: TGTGCCACCAGCAGAGATTTAAGGGCCGAGCAGTACTTC
v_gene: TRBV30; abundance: NA; j_gene: TRBJ1-1; len: 14; d_gene: TRBD1; CDR3aa: CAWSPAGGWSEAFF; CDR3nt: TGTGCCTGGAGCCCGGCAGGGGGTTGGAGTGAAGCTTTCTTT
v_gene: TRBV4-1; abundance: NA; j_gene: TRBJ1-5; len: 13; d_gene: NA; CDR3aa: CASSQATGLAQHF; CDR3nt: TGCGCCAGCAGCCAGGCAACAGGGTTGGCCCAGCATTTT
v_gene: TRBV30; abundance: NA; j_gene: TRBJ1-5; len: 13; d_gene: NA; CDR3aa: CAWSVQDNQPQHF; CDR3nt: TGTGCCTGGAGTGTACAGGACAATCAGCCCCAGCATTTT
v_gene: TRBV6-4; abundance: few; j_gene: TRBJ2-1; len: 14; d_gene: NA; CDR3aa: CASSAGGLHNEQFF; CDR3nt: TGTGCCAGCAGTGCCGGGGGCCTGCACAATGAGCAGTTCTTC
v_gene: TRBV15; abundance: few; j_gene: TRBJ1-5; len: 15; d_gene: TRBD1; CDR3aa: CATSRDDRGGQPQHF; CDR3nt: TGTGCCACCAGCAGAGACGACAGGGGTGGACAGCCCCAGCATTTT
v_gene: TRBV18; abundance: few; j_gene: TRBJ2-7; len: 14; d_gene: TRBD1; CDR3aa: CASSPGTARYEQYF; CDR3nt: TGTGCCAGCTCACCCGGGACAGCCCGCTACGAGCAGTACTTC
v_gene: TRBV20-1; abundance: few; j_gene: TRBJ2-3; len: 16; d_gene: TRBD2; CDR3aa: CSARGGTSGDLYMQYF; CDR3nt: TGCAGTGCTAGAGGGGGGACTAGCGGGGATCTATATATGCAGTATTTT
v_gene: TRBV4-1; abundance: NA; j_gene: TRBJ2-5; len: 13; d_gene: TRBD2; CDR3aa: CASADRGVETQYF; CDR3nt: TGCGCCAGCGCCGACCGGGGGGTCGAGACCCAGTACTTC
v_gene: TRBV20-1; abundance: NA; j_gene: TRBJ1-2; len: 12; d_gene: TRBD1; CDR3aa: CSVSDREQGYTF; CDR3nt: TGCAGTGTCAGCGACAGGGAACAAGGCTACACCTTC